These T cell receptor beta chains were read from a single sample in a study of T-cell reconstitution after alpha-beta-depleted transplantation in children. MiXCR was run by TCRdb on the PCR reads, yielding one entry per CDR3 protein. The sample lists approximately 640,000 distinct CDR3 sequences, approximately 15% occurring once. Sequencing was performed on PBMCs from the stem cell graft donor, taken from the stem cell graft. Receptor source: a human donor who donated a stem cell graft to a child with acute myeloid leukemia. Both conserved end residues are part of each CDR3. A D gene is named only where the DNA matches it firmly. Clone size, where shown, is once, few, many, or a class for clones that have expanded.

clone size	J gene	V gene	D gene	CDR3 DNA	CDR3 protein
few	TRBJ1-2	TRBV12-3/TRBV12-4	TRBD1	TGTGCCAGCAGTCCCGACAGGGGAGCTAACTATGGCTACACCTTC	CASSPDRGANYGYTF
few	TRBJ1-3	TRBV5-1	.	TGCGCCAGCAGCTTGCTACCCGACGACTATGGAAACACCATATATTTT	CASSLLPDDYGNTIYF
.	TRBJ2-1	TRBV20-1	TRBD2	TGCAGTGCCCTCGCCGTAGCGGGGGACAATGAGCAGTTCTTC	CSALAVAGDNEQFF
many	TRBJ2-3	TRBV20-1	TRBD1	TGCAGTGCAATGGGACAGCCGGGCACAGATACGCAGTATTTT	CSAMGQPGTDTQYF
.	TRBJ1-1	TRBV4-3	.	TGCGCCAGCAGCCAAGAAGGGCCGGCCTCCTTTGAAGCTTTCTTT	CASSQEGPASFEAFF
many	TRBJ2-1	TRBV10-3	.	TGTGCCATCAGTGACTCCTCGTCAAGTGAGCAGTTCTTC	CAISDSSSSEQFF
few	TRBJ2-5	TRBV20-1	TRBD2	TGCAGTGCTAGAGGGTCGGGGACTAAAGAGACCCAGTACTTC	CSARGSGTKETQYF
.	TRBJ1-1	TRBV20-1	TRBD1	TGCAGTGCTAGGGAGGGACAGGGGCTGCCTGAAGCTTTCTTT	CSAREGQGLPEAFF
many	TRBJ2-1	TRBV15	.	TGTGCCACCAGCGAACTGATCAGGAGCTCCTACAATGAGCAGTTCTTC	CATSELIRSSYNEQFF
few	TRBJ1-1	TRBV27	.	TGTGCCAGCAGTTTTCAGGGTGGAAAAACTGAAGCTTTCTTT	CASSFQGGKTEAFF
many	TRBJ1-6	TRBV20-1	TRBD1	TGCAGTGCTAGAGGATATAGGACAGGGGGCGATTTCGCCAATAATTCACCCCTCCACTTT	CSARGYRTGGDFANNSPLHF
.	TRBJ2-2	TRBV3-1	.	TGTGCCAGCAGCCATCGACAGGTTATGAACACCGGGGAGCTGTTTTTT	CASSHRQVMNTGELFF
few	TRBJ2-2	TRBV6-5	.	TGTGCCAGCAGTTATGGAGGGGGCACCGGGGAGCTGTTTTTT	CASSYGGGTGELFF
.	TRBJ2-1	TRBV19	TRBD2	TGTGCCAGTAGCTCCGTCAGCGGGGGGGCCCAAAAGTACAATGAGCAGTTCTTC	CASSSVSGGAQKYNEQFF
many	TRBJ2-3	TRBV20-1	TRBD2	TGCAGTGCTAATTTGGGACTAGCGGGGGACACAGATACGCAGTATTTT	CSANLGLAGDTDTQYF
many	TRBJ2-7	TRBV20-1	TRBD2	TGCAGTGCTGGACTCTTCAGCGGGGGGAGCTCCTACGAGCAGTACTTC	CSAGLFSGGSSYEQYF
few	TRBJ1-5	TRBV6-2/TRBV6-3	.	TGTGCCAGCAGCCCATCGGGACACAACAATCAGCCCCAGCATTTT	CASSPSGHNNQPQHF
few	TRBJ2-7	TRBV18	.	TGTGCCAGCTCACCACTCTTCGGATCATCAGGGGACTACGAGCAGTACTTC	CASSPLFGSSGDYEQYF
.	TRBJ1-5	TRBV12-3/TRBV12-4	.	TGTGCCAGCAGTACCCGCGGTCAGCCCCAGCATTTT	CASSTRGQPQHF
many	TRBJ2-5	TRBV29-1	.	TGCAGCGTTGAATTGGGCCTCCAGGAGACCCAGTACTTC	CSVELGLQETQYF
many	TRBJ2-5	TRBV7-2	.	TGTGCCAGCAGCCTATACGGTCGACGGGAAGAGACCCAGTACTTC	CASSLYGRREETQYF
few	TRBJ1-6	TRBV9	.	TGTGCCAGCAGCGTATCTAGTTCACCCCTCCACTTT	CASSVSSSPLHF
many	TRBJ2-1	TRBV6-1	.	TGTGCCAGCAGTGAAGGGGGTCGCTACAATGAGCAGTTCTTC	CASSEGGRYNEQFF
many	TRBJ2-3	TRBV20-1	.	TGCAGTGGCCCAGCGGCATTCACAGATACGCAGTATTTT	CSGPAAFTDTQYF
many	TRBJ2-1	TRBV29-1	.	TGCAGCGTTGGCTTTCCTGAGCAGTTCTTC	CSVGFPEQFF
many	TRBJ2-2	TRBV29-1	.	TGCAGCGTCCAAGCCAGGGGGGGTGCCACCGGGGAGCTGTTTTTT	CSVQARGGATGELFF
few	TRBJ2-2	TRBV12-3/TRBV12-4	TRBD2	TGTGCCAGCAGTGACGGGACTAGGTACACCGGGGAGCTGTTTTTT	CASSDGTRYTGELFF
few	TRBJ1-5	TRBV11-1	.	TGTGCCAGCAGCGATCGGGTCGGCCCCAGAGGAGATCAGCCCCAGCATTTT	CASSDRVGPRGDQPQHF
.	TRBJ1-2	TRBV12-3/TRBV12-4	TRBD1	TGTGCCAGCAGTACCTCGGACAGGGCATATGGCTACACCTTC	CASSTSDRAYGYTF
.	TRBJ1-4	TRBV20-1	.	TGCAGTGCTGAAGGGCGGCGTCAGGGGAATGAAAAACTGTTTTTT	CSAEGRRQGNEKLFF
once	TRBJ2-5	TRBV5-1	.	TGCGCCAGCAGCTCGGAGGCCTGGGAGACCCAGTACTTC	CASSSEAWETQYF
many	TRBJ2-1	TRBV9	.	TGTGCCAGCAGCGTAGACAGTAGCGCCCAGATCGGTGAGCAGTTCTTC	CASSVDSSAQIGEQFF
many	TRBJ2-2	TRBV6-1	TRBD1	TGTGCCAGCAGGGGGACAGTGAACACCGGGGAGCTGTTTTTT	CASRGTVNTGELFF
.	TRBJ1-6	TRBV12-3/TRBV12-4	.	TGTGCCAGCAGTTTAGGGGCAACCTCCTATAATTCACCCCTCCACTTT	CASSLGATSYNSPLHF
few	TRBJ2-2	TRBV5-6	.	TGTGCCAGCAGAAAGGGGGGGGGCGACACCGGGGAGCTGTTTTTT	CASRKGGGDTGELFF
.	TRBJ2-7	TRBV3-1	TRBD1	TGTGCCAGCAGCCCACGGGACAGGGTCTTCAACGAGCAGTACTTC	CASSPRDRVFNEQYF
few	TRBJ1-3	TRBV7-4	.	TGTGCCAGCAGCTTCTCTCGGGGTGGCTCTGGAAACACCATATATTTT	CASSFSRGGSGNTIYF
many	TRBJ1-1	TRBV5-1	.	TGCGCCAGCAGCGCCTCACAGGGTTGGGACACTGAAGCTTTCTTT	CASSASQGWDTEAFF
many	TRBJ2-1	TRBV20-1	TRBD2	TGCAGTGCTGCGGGACTAGCGGGGGGCCGAGGCAATGAGCAGTTCTTC	CSAAGLAGGRGNEQFF
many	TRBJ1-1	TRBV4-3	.	TGCGCCAGCAGGAGAACAGGGCAGACTGAAGCTTTCTTT	CASRRTGQTEAFF
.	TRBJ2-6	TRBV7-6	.	TGTGCCAGCAGCGAGGAAACAGGGTTCTCTGGGGCCAACGTCCTGACTTTC	CASSEETGFSGANVLTF
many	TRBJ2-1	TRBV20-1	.	TGCAGTGCTCCCTCGGGGGTGGGTGAGCAGTTCTTC	CSAPSGVGEQFF
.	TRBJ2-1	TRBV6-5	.	TGTGCCAGCAGTTCCGGGACACCTTTATACAATGAGCAGTTCTTC	CASSSGTPLYNEQFF
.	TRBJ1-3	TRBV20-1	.	TGCAGTGCTCCCACAGGATCCTCTGGAAACACCATATATTTT	CSAPTGSSGNTIYF